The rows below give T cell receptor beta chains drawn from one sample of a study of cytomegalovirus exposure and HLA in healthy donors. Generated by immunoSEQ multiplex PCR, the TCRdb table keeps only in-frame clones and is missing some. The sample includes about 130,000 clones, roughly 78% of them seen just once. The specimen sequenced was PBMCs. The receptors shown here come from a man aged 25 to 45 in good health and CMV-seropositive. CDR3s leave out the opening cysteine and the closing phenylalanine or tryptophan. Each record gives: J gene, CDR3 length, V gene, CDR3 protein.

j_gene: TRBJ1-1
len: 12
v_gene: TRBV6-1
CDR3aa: ASSESPGRIQAF

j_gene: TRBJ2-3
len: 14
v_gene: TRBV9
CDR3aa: ASSLGGDASTDTQY

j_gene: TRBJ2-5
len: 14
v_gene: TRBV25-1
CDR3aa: ASTLGRGGAGETQY

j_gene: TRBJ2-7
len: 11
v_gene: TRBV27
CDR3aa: ASSYGQTYEQY

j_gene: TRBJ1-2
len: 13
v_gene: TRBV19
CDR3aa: ASIERGKANYGYT

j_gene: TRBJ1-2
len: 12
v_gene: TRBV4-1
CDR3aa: ASSRLGGGDGYT

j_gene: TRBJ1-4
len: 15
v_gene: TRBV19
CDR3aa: ASSSGQGALANEKLF

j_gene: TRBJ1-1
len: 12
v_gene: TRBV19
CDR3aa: ASNTDRWNTEAF

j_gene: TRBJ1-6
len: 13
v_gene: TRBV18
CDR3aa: ASSPRGNDNSPLH

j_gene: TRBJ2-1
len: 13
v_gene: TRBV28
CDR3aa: ASSPRGLSYNEQF

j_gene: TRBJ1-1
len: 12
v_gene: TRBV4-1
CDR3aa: ASSPPGMRTEAF

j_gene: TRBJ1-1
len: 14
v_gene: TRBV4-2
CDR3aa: ASSQGFFRGHTEAF

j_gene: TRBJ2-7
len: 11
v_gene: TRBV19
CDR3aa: ASRMGGSYEQY

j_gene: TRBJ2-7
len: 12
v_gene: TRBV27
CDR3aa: ASSYGTGGYEQY

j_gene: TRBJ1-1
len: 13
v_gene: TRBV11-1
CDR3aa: ASSLGQGRNTEAF

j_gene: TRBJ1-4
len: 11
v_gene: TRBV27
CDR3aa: ASSPQTNEKLF

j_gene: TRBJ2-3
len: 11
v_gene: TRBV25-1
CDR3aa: ASSAWGGDTQY

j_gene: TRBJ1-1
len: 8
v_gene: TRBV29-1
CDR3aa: SAAGFEAF

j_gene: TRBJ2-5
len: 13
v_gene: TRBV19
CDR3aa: ASSNGRLIQETQY

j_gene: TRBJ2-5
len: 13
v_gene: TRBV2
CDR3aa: ASSGVGRGVQAQY

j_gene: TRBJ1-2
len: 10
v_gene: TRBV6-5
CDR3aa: ASREKNYGYT

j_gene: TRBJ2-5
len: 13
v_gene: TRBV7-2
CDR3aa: ASSRSRGGVETQY

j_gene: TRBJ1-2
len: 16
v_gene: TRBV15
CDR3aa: ATSRAGTGPFKFYGYT

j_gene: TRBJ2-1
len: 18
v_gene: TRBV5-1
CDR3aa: ASSFTVYSGGASTYNEQF

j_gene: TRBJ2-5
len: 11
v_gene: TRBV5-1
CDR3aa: ASRLGGQETQY

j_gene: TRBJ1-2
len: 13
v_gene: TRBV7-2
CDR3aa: ASSQRLGDNYGYT

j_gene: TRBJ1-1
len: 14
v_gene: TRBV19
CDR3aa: ASSTHLPGGGTEAF

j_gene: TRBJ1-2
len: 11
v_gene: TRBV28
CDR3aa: ASITVLSHGYT

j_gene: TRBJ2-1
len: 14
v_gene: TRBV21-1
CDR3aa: ASSSPGRFGYNEQF

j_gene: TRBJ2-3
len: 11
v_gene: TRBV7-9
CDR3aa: ASSSVPRGPQY

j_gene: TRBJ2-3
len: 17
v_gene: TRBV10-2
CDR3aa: ASSDPTYELAGGKDTQY

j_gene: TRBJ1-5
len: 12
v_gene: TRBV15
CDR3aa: ATSASRGNQPQH

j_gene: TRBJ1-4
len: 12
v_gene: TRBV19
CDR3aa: ASSDWDTNEKLF

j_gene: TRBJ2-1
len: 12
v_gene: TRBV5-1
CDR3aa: ASSEGGAVNEQF

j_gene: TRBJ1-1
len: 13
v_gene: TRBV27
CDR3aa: ASSLSLGLNTEAF

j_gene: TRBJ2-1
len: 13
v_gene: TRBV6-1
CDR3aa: ASSVGGISYNEQF

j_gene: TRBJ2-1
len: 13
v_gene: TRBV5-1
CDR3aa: ASKNLAGGGDEQF

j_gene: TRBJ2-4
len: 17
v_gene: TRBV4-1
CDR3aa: ASSQDGGGGLLAKNIQY

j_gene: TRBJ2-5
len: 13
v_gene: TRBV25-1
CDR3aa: ASRQGAKGQETQY

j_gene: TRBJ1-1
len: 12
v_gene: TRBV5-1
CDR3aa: ASSLQGTNTEAF

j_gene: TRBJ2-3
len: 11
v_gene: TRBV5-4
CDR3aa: ASSTAGEDTQY

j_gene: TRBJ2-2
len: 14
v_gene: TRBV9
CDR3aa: ASSRQTGVNTGELF

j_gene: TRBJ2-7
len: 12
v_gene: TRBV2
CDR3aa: ASSGMGEPARQY

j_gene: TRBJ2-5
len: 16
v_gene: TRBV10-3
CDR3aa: AISASGAGGGLGETQY

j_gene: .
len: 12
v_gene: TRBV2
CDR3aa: ASSEVVGNYEQY

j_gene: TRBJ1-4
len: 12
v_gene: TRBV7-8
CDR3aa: ASSLTQGGEKLF

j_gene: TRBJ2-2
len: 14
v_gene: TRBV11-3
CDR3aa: ASSLGGGPNTGELF

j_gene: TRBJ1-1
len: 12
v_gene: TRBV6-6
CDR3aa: ASSHFDGDTEAF

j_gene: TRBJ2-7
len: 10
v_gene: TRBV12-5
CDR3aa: ASGLDRYEQY

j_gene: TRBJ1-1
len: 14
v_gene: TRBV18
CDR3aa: ASSPPSVSGYTEAF

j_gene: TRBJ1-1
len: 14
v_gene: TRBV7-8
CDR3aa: ASRPVADRGGTEAF

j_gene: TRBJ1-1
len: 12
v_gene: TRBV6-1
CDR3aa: ASILGIREFEAF

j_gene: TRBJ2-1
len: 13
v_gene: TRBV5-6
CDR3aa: ASSPGGFSYNEQF